This TCR beta chain originates from a study of post-analysis software for immune sequencing data. About the study: The study covered relapsing-remitting, secondary progressive and progressive-relapsing courses of multiple sclerosis. Study-level results: Samples from a shared batch, those prepared together, strongly co-clustered by F measure. TRBV5-6, TRBV5-1 and TRBV20-1 were among four or five TRBV segments more frequent in patients than controls. Normalized Chao1 diversity was significantly lower in multiple sclerosis patients than in controls.

This clonotype was seen once. Its antigen is undetermined. Trimming pared 0 bases from V and 6 bases from J, leaving 9 bases between. The germline gives CDR1 SGDLS, CDR2 YYNGEE. CDR3 length: 14 amino acids. Included in the TCR beta cDNA libraries were unique molecular identifiers. The source material, 1 to 10 million T cells, gave rise to 400,000 to 600,000 cDNA molecules. One entry per CDR3 protein results from TCRdb running MiXCR on the PCR reads. The sample lists some 500,000 distinct CDR3 sequences; 45% were seen once. Sequenced sample: blood. The TCR originated in a girl aged 5 to 17 with multiple sclerosis. The chain recombines TRBV9 with TRBJ1-4; D not certain. CDR3 residues: CASSVGTEDEKLFF. In DNA, the CDR3 is TGTGCCAGCAGCGTAGGGACGGAGGATGAAAAACTGTTTTTT.